These 20 T cell receptor beta chains were sequenced from one sample in a study of CD8 T cells in Susac syndrome. When the RNA was reverse transcribed, random hexamers were used with an input of about 0.45 to 1 ug. TCRdb used MiXCR to reprocess the immunoSEQ multiplex PCR reads, holding one entry per CDR3 protein. The sample contains around 130,000 distinct CDR3 sequences, 96% of which appear only once. The sequencing sample was made of CD4+ T cells from PBMCs. The source of these receptors is a human donor with Susac syndrome.

This clonotype has only one observation. The V gene is TRBV27, the J gene TRBJ2-7; perhaps TRBD2 as D (6 bases). This CDR3 comprises 13 residues. Germline-derived CDR1 and CDR2 are MNHEY and SMNVEV (reference sequence). The V end was cut by 6 bases, the J end by 7 bases, with 16 bases between. For the CDR3, the DNA is TGTGCCAGCAGCTCGGGAGAAAGGAGAGAGCAGTACTTC. Encoded protein: CASSSGERREQYF.

This clonotype has a handful of counts. The chain couples TRBV30 to TRBJ2-1, with no clear D. Per germline, CDR1 GTSNPN and CDR2 SVGIG (reference sequence). This CDR3 comprises 12 residues. Trimming removed 2 bases from V and 2 bases from J, with 4 bases in between. CDR3 sequence: CAWSSPYNEQFF. As DNA, the CDR3 is TGTGCCTGGAGTAGTCCCTACAATGAGCAGTTCTTC.

The V call is TRBV5-1, the J call TRBJ2-1, with 14 bases matching TRBD2. Germline lookup yields CDR1 SGHRS and CDR2 YFSETQ. The CDR3 is made up of 14 amino acids. With V trimmed by 4 bases and J by 8 bases, 2 bases remained unmatched. CDR3 nucleotides: TGCGCCAGCAGCCAGGGACTAGCGGGAGATGAGCAGTTCTTC. It specifies CASSQGLAGDEQFF.

The genes are TRBV4-2 and TRBJ1-5; TRBD1 is a possible D gene (5 bases). The V end lost 0 bases, the J end lost 10 bases, and 10 bases lay between the germline ends. Germline CDR1 and CDR2: LGHNA and YNFKEQ. This CDR3 is built from 13 residues. The CDR3, as DNA: TGTGCCAGCAGCCAAGAACAGGCAAGCCCCCAGCATTTT. It yields the protein CASSQEQASPQHF.

The rearrangement uses TRBV20-1 and TRBJ2-1; 7 nucleotides align to TRBD1. The CDR3 consists of 16 residues. The V gene end was trimmed by 5 bases and the J gene end by 7 bases; junction bases not matched to a gene: 17. Germline V lookup: CDR1 DFQATT, CDR2 SNEGSKA (reference sequence). CDR3 amino acids: CSAPSIRTGLWNEQFF. The CDR3 region has the DNA TGCAGTGCTCCCTCTATTAGGACAGGTCTATGGAATGAGCAGTTCTTC.

Only one count was recorded for this clonotype. The chain combines TRBV12-3 or TRBV12-4 with TRBJ2-1, with TRBD2 matching over 11 bases. V gave up 6 bases and J gave up 4 bases; unmatched junction bases: 2. The CDR3 covers 14 residues. The CDR3 sequence: CASRIAGGYNEQFF. The CDR3, as DNA: TGTGCCAGCAGAATAGCGGGAGGGTACAATGAGCAGTTCTTC.

V and J are TRBV27 and TRBJ1-2, with 9 bases lining up with TRBD1. J gave up 6 bases and V 2 bases, and 1 base lay outside the gene matches. Germline lookup yields CDR1 MNHEY and CDR2 SMNVEV (reference sequence). The CDR3 loop spans 13 amino acids. DNA for the CDR3: TGTGCCAGCAGTTTAAACAGGGGGCATGGCTACACCTTC. It translates to CASSLNRGHGYTF.

The rearrangement links TRBV7-6 to TRBJ2-5; 8 positions agree with TRBD2. This CDR3 comprises 16 residues. Germline trimming cut 1 base from V and 6 bases from J; bases unmatched to any gene: 10. Germline V gives CDR1 SGHVS, CDR2 FNYEAQ. DNA for the CDR3: TGTGCCAGCAGCTTAGAGGGTGCGAGCGGGAGCAAGACCCAGTACTTC. As protein: CASSLEGASGSKTQYF.

The chain is built from TRBV7-9 and TRBJ2-6; D not certain. Germline V gene sequence: CDR1 SEHNR, CDR2 FQNEAQ (reference sequence). The CDR3 is 15 amino acids. Trimming removed 5 bases at V and 0 bases at J, with 8 bases between. The chain's CDR3 is CASSRSASGANVLTF. CDR3 nucleotide sequence: TGTGCCAGCAGCCGTTCCGCCTCTGGGGCCAACGTCCTGACTTTC.

The V gene is TRBV5-6, the J gene TRBJ2-5; tentatively, D is TRBD2 (5 bases). Germline V lookup: CDR1 SGHDT, CDR2 YYEEEE. Trimming removed 2 bases from V and 5 bases from J, with 13 bases in between. The CDR3 sequence is 14 residues long. The CDR3: CASSFSSSGETQYF. The CDR3 DNA follows: TGTGCCAGCAGCTTCTCCTCGTCGGGGGAGACCCAGTACTTC.

The J gene is TRBJ2-1, the V gene TRBV12-3 or TRBV12-4; D is uncertain. The CDR3 runs 13 residues. V was trimmed by 6 bases and J by 5 bases, leaving 11 bases between them. The CDR3, as DNA: TGTGCCAGCAGCCCGCTTGCGGACAATGAGCAGTTCTTC. Protein sequence: CASSPLADNEQFF.

The chain carries TRBV20-1 and TRBJ2-5; 10 nucleotides agree with TRBD1. The junction had 9 bases not matched to a gene; V was cut back by 0 bases and J by 5 bases. The CDR3 is 16 amino acids. Germline lookup yields CDR1 DFQATT and CDR2 SNEGSKA (reference sequence). CDR3 DNA: TGCAGTGCTAGAGAGGGGGACAGGGGAAGAAGGGAGACCCAGTACTTC. Translated: CSAREGDRGRRETQYF.

The chain couples TRBV18 to TRBJ2-3; weak D call: TRBD2 (5 bases). The CDR3 extends over 15 amino acids. The V and J ends lost 2 bases and 2 bases respectively, with 11 bases between them. The germline V gene encodes CDR1 KGHSH and CDR2 LQKENI. Here the CDR3 reads CASSPDHGVTDTQYF. In nucleotides, the CDR3 is TGTGCCAGCTCACCAGATCACGGGGTCACAGATACGCAGTATTTT.

The rearrangement joins TRBV6-2 or TRBV6-3 to TRBJ2-3, with 7 bases fitting TRBD1. Trimming cost V 3 bases and J 5 bases; bases outside gene matches: 5. The CDR3 has 14 amino acids. Germline values: CDR1 MNHEY, CDR2 SVGEGT. The CDR3 is CASSYDRVKDTQYF. Here the CDR3 DNA reads TGTGCCAGCAGTTATGACAGGGTTAAAGATACGCAGTATTTT.

The chain is built from TRBV23-1 and TRBJ2-3; the D call may be TRBD1 or TRBD2 (5 bases each). TRBV23-1 is noted as an ORF with a role that remains uncertain. This CDR3 region has 15 residues. The V end was cut by 8 bases, the J end by 6 bases, with 21 bases between. In DNA, the CDR3 is TGCGCCAGCGAAAACCCGAGGGGCCTATGGGATACGCAGTATTTT. Encoded protein: CASENPRGLWDTQYF.

V gene TRBV29-1 combines with J gene TRBJ2-4, with 7 nucleotides matching TRBD1. Germline CDR1 is SQVTM and CDR2 is ANQGSEA. With 6 bases clipped from V and 5 bases from J, the junction kept 4 bases outside the gene matches. The CDR3 totals 12 residues. The chain's CDR3 is CSVTTGQNIQYF. In DNA, the CDR3 is TGCAGCGTCACGACAGGGCAAAACATTCAGTACTTC.

The rearrangement links TRBV20-1 to TRBJ2-2; D perhaps matches TRBD1 (5 bases). This CDR3 spans 14 amino acids. CDR1 DFQATT and CDR2 SNEGSKA come from the germline V gene (reference sequence). V lost 6 bases, J lost 0 bases, and 11 bases lay in between. DNA for the CDR3: TGCAGTGCCAAGAAAGGGGCGAACACCGGGGAGCTGTTTTTT. This translates into CSAKKGANTGELFF.

The chain joins TRBV29-1 to TRBJ1-1; no clear D gene. The CDR3 has 12 amino acids. CDR1 SQVTM and CDR2 ANQGSEA come from the germline V gene. Deletions cut 2 bases from V and 10 bases from J, with 14 bases between. CDR3 amino acids: CSVERGTFGAFF. CDR3 nucleotide sequence: TGCAGCGTTGAACGAGGAACCTTCGGAGCTTTCTTT.

In nucleotides, the CDR3 is TGTGCCAGCAGCATGACAGGGGGTCTGGGGACCCAGTACTTC. Translating gives CASSMTGGLGTQYF. The V and J genes are TRBV5-6 and TRBJ2-5; 9 bases agree with TRBD1. This CDR3 region has 14 residues. The trim removed 4 bases at V and 7 bases at J, leaving 8 bases unmatched. Looked up from germline, CDR1 is SGHDT and CDR2 is YYEEEE.

The chain couples TRBV6-2 or TRBV6-3 to TRBJ2-6; D unresolved. CDR3 length equals 15 residues. V lost 7 bases and J lost 0, with 10 bases in between. Germline assignment: CDR1 MNHEY and CDR2 SVGEGT. Here the CDR3 reads CASTPVGSGANVLTF. CDR3 nucleotide sequence: TGTGCCAGCACCCCAGTAGGCTCTGGGGCCAACGTCCTGACTTTC.